The subject of this entry is one TCR beta chain. Its target antigen remains unknown. Base qualities are not recorded, but no much larger clone differs from it by a single base. Peripheral blood CD8+ and CD4+ T cells from healthy donors, Susac syndrome patients and multiple sclerosis patients were profiled using high-throughput TCR beta sequencing. The healthy donors served as controls matched for age and sex. Bulk CD8+ and CD4+ T cells were purified by magnetic negative isolation, while CD8+ TEMRA cells were enriched using FACS. Blood was collected in EDTA tubes and processed within 24 hours, with PBMCs isolated through density gradient centrifugation. PBMCs destined for TCR sequencing were cryopreserved in liquid nitrogen and later thawed in a 37 °C water bath. A purity of at least 90% was achieved for sorted or isolated CD4+, CD8+ and CD8+ TEMRA cells. This sample was included in a study of CD8 T cells in Susac syndrome (dated by TCRdb to the late 2010s). Broadly, across the study: The study used repertoire sequencing to test whether antigen drove CD8+ T cell activation and differentiation in Susac syndrome. What the research found in general, with its limitations: The number of individuals in the TCR sequencing and HLA analysis was acknowledged as relatively small.

RNA was extracted using the RNeasy kit, and roughly 0.45 to 1 ug of the RNA was reverse transcribed with random hexamers. TCR beta CDR3 regions were amplified with the immunoSEQ multiplex PCR assay covering 54 Vbeta and 13 Jbeta segments. To correct PCR amplification bias, a synthetic template baseline was used for both primer optimization and computational correction. The authors' analysis ran thus. Reads were assigned to V, D and J genes according to IMGT and analyzed in immunoSEQ Analyzer, with only productive sequences retained. Clonality was computed as one minus Shannon entropy normalized by log2 of the number of productive unique sequences. Public and private clones were assessed among the 100 most prevalent clones of each patient and control. Clones were defined as Susac-specific when absent from the healthy and MS cohorts, from roughly 1,100 published viral clones and from other ImmuneACCESS disease sequences. TCRdb reprocessing: public reads trimmed at Q25 with fastp, clones called with MiXCR, in-frame beta chains kept. All rows with the same CDR3 protein become a single entry with the most common DNA and genes. V and J calls and clone size were set by TCRdb, not the authors. For this sample there are under 200,000 distinct CDR3 sequences; 90% to 95% appear just once. The ten largest clones add up to approximately 0.094% of the sample.

The germline V gene gives CDR1 as SQVTM and CDR2 as ANQGSEA. Relative to germline, V is 0 bases shorter and J is 6 bases shorter, with 8 bases between their ends. Inclusive of the bounding cysteine and phenylalanine, the CDR3 is 12 residues long. CDR3 DNA only is kept here, 36 bases in frame from base 1. Sample: CD4+ T cells from PBMCs. The sequence links TRBV29-1 to TRBJ1-2; the D gene is perhaps TRBD1, from 5 matching bases. The clonotype comes from a human donor in good health. This receptor carries the CDR3 CSVEEGLDGYTF. In nucleotide form, the sequence is TGCAGCGTTGAAGAGGGGCTGGATGGCTACACCTTC.